This record concerns one TCR beta chain sequence. The CDR3 is 13 amino acids. V was trimmed by 4 bases and J by 3 bases, leaving 6 bases between them. Looked up from germline, CDR1 is ENHRY and CDR2 is SYGVKD. The sample originates from a study of blood T cell repertoires in COVID-19. The protocol was immunoSEQ multiplex PCR, while the TCRdb copy is restricted to in-frame clones and leaves out a portion. Altogether 55,000 to 75,000 clones are present, 82% being singletons, with the ten largest covering 15% to 20%. The rearrangement links TRBV10-3 to TRBJ2-2, with D possibly being TRBD2 (6 bases). Material for sequencing was peripheral blood. This TCR derives from a man of 80 years or more with active COVID-19. The chain's CDR3 is CAISAGDTGELFF. Written as DNA, the CDR3 is TGTGCCATCAGTGCGGGGGACACCGGGGAGCTGTTTTTT.